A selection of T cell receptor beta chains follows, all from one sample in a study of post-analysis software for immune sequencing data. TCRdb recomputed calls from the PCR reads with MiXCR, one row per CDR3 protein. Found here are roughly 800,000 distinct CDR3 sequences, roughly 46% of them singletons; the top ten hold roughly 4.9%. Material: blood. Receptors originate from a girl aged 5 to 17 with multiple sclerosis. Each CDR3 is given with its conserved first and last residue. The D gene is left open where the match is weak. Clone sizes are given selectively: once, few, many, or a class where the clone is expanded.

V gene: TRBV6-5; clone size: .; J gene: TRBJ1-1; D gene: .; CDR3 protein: CASTWLGGPNTEAFF; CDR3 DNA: TGTGCCAGCACGTGGTTGGGGGGACCGAACACTGAAGCTTTCTTT
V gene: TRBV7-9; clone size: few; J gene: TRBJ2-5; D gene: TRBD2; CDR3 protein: CASSLLAGSRETQYF; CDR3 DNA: TGTGCCAGCAGCTTACTAGCGGGATCCAGAGAGACCCAGTACTTC
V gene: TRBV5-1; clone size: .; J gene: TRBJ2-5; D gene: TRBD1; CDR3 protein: CASSNIRQGAGETQYF; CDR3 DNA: TGCGCCAGCAGCAACATACGACAGGGGGCCGGAGAGACCCAGTACTTC
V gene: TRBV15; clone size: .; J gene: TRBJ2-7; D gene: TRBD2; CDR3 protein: CATSRDAGAQTYEQYF; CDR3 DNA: TGTGCCACCAGCAGAGATGCGGGAGCCCAGACCTACGAGCAGTACTTC
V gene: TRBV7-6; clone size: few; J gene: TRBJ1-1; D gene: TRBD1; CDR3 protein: CASSLVGTGVPTEAFF; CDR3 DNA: TGTGCCAGCAGCTTAGTTGGGACAGGGGTACCCACTGAAGCTTTCTTT
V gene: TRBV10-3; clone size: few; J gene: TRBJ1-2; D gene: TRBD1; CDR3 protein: CAISMDRGVNYGYTF; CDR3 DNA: TGTGCCATCAGTATGGACAGGGGGGTTAACTATGGCTACACCTTC
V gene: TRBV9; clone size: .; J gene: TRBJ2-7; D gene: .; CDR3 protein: CASSPGTGKDEQYF; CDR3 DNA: TGTGCCAGCAGCCCGGGGACGGGAAAGGACGAGCAGTACTTC
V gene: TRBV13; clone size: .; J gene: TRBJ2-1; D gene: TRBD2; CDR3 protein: CASSISGRLVGNEQFF; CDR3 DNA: TGTGCCAGCAGCATCAGCGGGAGGCTGGTCGGCAATGAGCAGTTCTTC
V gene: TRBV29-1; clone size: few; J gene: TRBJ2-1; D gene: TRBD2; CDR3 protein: CSAGTSGGNEQFF; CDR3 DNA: TGCAGCGCTGGGACTAGCGGGGGGAATGAGCAGTTCTTC
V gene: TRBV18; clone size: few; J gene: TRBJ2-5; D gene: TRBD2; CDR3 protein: CASSPGTSGGPTQYF; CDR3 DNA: TGTGCCAGCTCACCGGGGACTAGCGGGGGACCTACCCAGTACTTC
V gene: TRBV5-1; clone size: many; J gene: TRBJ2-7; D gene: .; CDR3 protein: CASSLEGPSYEQYF; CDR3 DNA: TGTGCCAGCAGCTTAGAAGGGCCGTCCTACGAGCAGTACTTC
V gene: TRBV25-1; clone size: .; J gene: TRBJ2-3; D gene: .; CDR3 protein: CASKGLGVDTQYF; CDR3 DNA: TGTGCCAGCAAGGGGCTTGGGGTGGATACGCAGTATTTT
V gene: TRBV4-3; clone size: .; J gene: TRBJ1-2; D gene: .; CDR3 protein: CASSHETGYGYTF; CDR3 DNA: TGCGCCAGCAGCCACGAAACAGGGTATGGCTACACCTTC
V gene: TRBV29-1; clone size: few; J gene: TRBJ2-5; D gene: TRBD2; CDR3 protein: CKAGNGETQYF; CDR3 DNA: TGCAAAGCGGGAAACGGAGAGACCCAGTACTTC
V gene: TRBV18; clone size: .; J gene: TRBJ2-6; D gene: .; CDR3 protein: CASSPNRDSLESGANVLTF; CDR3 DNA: TGTGCCAGCTCACCAAATCGAGACAGCCTCGAATCTGGGGCCAACGTCCTGACTTTC
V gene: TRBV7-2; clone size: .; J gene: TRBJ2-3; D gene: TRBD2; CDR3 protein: CASSPVQLAGTSTDTQYF; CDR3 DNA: TGTGCCAGCAGCCCAGTTCAGCTAGCGGGAACTAGCACAGATACGCAGTATTTT
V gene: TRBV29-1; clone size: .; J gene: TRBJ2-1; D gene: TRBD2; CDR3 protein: CSVVQGTSSNEQFF; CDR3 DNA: TGCAGCGTTGTACAGGGGACTAGCAGCAATGAGCAGTTCTTC
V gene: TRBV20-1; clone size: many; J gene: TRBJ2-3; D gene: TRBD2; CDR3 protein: CSAPHGGGSRIDTQYF; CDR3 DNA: TGCAGTGCTCCACATGGGGGGGGGAGTAGAATAGATACGCAGTATTTT
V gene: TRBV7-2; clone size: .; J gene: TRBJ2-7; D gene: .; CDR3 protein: CASSFAVNYEQYF; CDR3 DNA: TGTGCCAGCAGCTTTGCAGTAAACTACGAGCAGTACTTC
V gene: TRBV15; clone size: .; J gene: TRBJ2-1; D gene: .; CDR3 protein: CATSRDQDRGEQFF; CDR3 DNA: TGTGCCACCAGCAGAGATCAGGATCGGGGTGAGCAGTTCTTC
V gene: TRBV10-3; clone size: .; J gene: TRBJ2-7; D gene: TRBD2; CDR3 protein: CAIRGTSGSPGDHEQYF; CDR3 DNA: TGTGCCATCAGGGGGACTAGCGGGAGTCCCGGGGACCACGAGCAGTACTTC
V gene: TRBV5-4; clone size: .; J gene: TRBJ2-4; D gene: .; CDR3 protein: CASSSEALDIQYF; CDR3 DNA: TGTGCCAGCAGCTCGGAGGCTTTGGACATTCAGTACTTC
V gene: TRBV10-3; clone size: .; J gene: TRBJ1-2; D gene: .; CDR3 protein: CAISARTDSGYTF; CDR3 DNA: TGTGCCATCAGTGCCCGGACCGACTCCGGCTACACCTTC
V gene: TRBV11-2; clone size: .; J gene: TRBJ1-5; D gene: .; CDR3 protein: CASSADSYSNQPQHF; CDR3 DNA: TGTGCCAGCAGCGCGGACAGTTATAGCAATCAGCCCCAGCATTTT
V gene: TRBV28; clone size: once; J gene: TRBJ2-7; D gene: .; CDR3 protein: CASSLITVYEQYF; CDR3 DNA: TGTGCCAGCAGCCTAATAACAGTATACGAGCAGTACTTC
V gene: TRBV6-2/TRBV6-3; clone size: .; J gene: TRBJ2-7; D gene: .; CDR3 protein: CASSYVGAGEQYF; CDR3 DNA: TGTGCCAGCAGTTACGTGGGTGCGGGCGAGCAGTACTTC
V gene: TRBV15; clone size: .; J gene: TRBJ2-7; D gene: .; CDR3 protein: CATSRVFSYEQYF; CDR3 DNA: TGTGCCACCAGCAGGGTATTCTCCTACGAGCAGTACTTC
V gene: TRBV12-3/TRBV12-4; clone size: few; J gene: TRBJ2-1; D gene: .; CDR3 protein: CASNGVGGYNEQFF; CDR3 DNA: TGTGCCAGCAACGGGGTAGGAGGATACAATGAGCAGTTCTTC
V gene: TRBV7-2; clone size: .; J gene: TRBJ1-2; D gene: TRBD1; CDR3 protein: CASSLLAGGVYGYTF; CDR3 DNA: TGTGCCAGCAGCTTACTTGCAGGGGGAGTGTATGGCTACACCTTC
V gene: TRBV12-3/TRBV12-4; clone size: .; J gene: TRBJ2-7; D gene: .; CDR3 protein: CASAYLDLTYEQYF; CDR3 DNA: TGTGCCAGCGCCTATCTGGACCTTACCTACGAGCAGTACTTC
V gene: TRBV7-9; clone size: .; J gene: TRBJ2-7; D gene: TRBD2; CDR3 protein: CASSSSGTSGRVIYEQYF; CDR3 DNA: TGTGCCAGCAGCTCCTCCGGGACTAGCGGGAGGGTTATCTACGAGCAGTACTTC
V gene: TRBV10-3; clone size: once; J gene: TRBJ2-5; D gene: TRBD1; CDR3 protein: CATWTGLDEQYF; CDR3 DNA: TGTGCCACCTGGACAGGGCTGGATGAGCAGTACTTC
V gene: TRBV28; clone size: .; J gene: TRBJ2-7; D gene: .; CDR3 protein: CASRARATGFNEQYF; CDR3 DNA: TGTGCCAGCAGAGCTCGCGCCACAGGGTTCAACGAGCAGTACTTC
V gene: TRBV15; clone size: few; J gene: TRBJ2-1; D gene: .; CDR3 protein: CATSRDPNVAGWYNEQFF; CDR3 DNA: TGTGCCACCAGCAGAGATCCGAATGTAGCAGGCTGGTACAATGAGCAGTTCTTC
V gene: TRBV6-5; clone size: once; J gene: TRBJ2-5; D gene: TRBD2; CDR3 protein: CASRAGPVETQYF; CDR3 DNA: TGTGCCAGCAGAGCGGGACCTGTCGAGACCCAGTACTTC
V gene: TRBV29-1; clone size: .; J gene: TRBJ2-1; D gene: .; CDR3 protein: CSVEVRMNEQFF; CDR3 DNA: TGCAGCGTTGAAGTCCGGATGAATGAGCAGTTCTTC
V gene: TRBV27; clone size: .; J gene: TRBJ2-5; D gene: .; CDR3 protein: CASSLSLQGGRETQYF; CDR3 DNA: TGTGCCAGCAGTTTATCCCTACAGGGAGGGCGAGAGACCCAGTACTTC
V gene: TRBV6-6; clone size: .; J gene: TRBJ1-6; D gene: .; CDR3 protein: CASSYIPEGRDSPLHF; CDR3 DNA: TGTGCCAGCAGTTACATCCCAGAGGGGCGTGATTCACCCCTCCACTTT
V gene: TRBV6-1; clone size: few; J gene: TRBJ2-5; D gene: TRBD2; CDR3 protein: CASKDGTSGKETQYF; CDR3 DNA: TGTGCCAGCAAAGACGGGACTAGCGGGAAAGAGACCCAGTACTTC
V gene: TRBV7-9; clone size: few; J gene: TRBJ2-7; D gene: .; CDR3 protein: CASKDTGYDEQYF; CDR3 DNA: TGTGCCAGCAAGGATACCGGGTACGACGAGCAGTACTTC
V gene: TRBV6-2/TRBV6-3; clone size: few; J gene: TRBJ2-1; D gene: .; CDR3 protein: CASSYLGAFGGNEQFF; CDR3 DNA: TGTGCCAGCAGTTACTTGGGTGCCTTTGGCGGCAATGAGCAGTTCTTC
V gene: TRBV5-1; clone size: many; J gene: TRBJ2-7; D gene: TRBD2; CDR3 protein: CASSPTSGSSYEQYF; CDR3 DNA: TGTGCCAGCAGCCCGACTAGCGGGAGCTCCTACGAGCAGTACTTC
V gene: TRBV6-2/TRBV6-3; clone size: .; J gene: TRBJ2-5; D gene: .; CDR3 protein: CASSRTGVDQYF; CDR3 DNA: TGTGCCAGCAGCCGGACGGGGGTTGACCAGTACTTC
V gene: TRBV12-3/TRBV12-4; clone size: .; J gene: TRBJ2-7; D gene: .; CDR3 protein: CASSQAWRQGYEQYF; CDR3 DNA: TGTGCCAGCAGTCAGGCCTGGAGGCAAGGCTACGAGCAGTACTTC
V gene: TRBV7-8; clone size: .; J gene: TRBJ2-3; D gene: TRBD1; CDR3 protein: CASSPIRTGAKDTQYF; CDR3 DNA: TGCGCCAGCAGCCCCATCCGGACAGGGGCCAAAGATACGCAGTATTTT
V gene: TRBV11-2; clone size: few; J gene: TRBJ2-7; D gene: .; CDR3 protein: CASSLAFASYEQYF; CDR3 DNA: TGTGCCAGCAGCTTAGCTTTTGCCTCCTACGAGCAGTACTTC
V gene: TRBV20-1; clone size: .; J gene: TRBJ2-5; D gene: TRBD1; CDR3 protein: CSAPEAFRQGQETQYF; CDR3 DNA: TGCAGTGCCCCCGAGGCCTTCCGACAGGGTCAAGAGACCCAGTACTTC
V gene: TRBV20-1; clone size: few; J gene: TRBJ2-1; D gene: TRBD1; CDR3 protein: CSASAGTGMLDEQFF; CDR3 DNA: TGCAGTGCTAGCGCCGGGACAGGGATGTTGGATGAGCAGTTCTTC
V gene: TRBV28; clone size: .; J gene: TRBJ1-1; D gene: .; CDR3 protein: CASSTRSHTEAFF; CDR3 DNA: TGTGCCAGCAGCACCAGGAGCCACACTGAAGCTTTCTTT
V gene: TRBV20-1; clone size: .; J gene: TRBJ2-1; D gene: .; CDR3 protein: CSARGRDRRSNEQFF; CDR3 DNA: TGCAGTGCTAGAGGCCGGGACCGGAGGTCCAATGAGCAGTTCTTC
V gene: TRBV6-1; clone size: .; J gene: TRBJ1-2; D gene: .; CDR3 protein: CASRERPSYYGYTF; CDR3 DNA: TGTGCCAGCAGAGAGCGTCCATCGTACTATGGCTACACCTTC
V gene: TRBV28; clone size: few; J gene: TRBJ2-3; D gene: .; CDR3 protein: CASTPGITSTDTQYF; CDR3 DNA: TGTGCCAGCACTCCTGGAATTACCAGCACAGATACGCAGTATTTT
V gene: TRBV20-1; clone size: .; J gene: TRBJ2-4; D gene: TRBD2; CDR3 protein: CSARDGVGRELAKNIQYF; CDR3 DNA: TGCAGTGCTAGAGATGGGGTCGGGCGGGAGCTCGCCAAAAACATTCAGTACTTC